Detailed here is one T cell receptor beta chain. The CDR3 extends over 16 amino acids. Losses at the gene ends were 4 bases for V and 5 bases for J; bases not matched to a gene: 10. CDR1 and CDR2 (germline): SGHRS, YFSETQ. Repertoires were generated with immunoSEQ multiplex PCR, while TCRdb's copy carries only in-frame clones and drops some. The data show 120,000 or so clones, around 89% seen once. This entry belongs to a study of blood T cell repertoires in COVID-19. Sequencing input: peripheral blood. The genes are TRBV5-1 and TRBJ2-3; 10 bases are a match to TRBD1. This TCR derives from a man in his forties or fifties with acute or convalescent COVID-19. CDR3 in DNA: TGCGCCAGCAGCCTTTACCGGGACAGGGGTCGAGATACGCAGTATTTT. It is translated as CASSLYRDRGRDTQYF.